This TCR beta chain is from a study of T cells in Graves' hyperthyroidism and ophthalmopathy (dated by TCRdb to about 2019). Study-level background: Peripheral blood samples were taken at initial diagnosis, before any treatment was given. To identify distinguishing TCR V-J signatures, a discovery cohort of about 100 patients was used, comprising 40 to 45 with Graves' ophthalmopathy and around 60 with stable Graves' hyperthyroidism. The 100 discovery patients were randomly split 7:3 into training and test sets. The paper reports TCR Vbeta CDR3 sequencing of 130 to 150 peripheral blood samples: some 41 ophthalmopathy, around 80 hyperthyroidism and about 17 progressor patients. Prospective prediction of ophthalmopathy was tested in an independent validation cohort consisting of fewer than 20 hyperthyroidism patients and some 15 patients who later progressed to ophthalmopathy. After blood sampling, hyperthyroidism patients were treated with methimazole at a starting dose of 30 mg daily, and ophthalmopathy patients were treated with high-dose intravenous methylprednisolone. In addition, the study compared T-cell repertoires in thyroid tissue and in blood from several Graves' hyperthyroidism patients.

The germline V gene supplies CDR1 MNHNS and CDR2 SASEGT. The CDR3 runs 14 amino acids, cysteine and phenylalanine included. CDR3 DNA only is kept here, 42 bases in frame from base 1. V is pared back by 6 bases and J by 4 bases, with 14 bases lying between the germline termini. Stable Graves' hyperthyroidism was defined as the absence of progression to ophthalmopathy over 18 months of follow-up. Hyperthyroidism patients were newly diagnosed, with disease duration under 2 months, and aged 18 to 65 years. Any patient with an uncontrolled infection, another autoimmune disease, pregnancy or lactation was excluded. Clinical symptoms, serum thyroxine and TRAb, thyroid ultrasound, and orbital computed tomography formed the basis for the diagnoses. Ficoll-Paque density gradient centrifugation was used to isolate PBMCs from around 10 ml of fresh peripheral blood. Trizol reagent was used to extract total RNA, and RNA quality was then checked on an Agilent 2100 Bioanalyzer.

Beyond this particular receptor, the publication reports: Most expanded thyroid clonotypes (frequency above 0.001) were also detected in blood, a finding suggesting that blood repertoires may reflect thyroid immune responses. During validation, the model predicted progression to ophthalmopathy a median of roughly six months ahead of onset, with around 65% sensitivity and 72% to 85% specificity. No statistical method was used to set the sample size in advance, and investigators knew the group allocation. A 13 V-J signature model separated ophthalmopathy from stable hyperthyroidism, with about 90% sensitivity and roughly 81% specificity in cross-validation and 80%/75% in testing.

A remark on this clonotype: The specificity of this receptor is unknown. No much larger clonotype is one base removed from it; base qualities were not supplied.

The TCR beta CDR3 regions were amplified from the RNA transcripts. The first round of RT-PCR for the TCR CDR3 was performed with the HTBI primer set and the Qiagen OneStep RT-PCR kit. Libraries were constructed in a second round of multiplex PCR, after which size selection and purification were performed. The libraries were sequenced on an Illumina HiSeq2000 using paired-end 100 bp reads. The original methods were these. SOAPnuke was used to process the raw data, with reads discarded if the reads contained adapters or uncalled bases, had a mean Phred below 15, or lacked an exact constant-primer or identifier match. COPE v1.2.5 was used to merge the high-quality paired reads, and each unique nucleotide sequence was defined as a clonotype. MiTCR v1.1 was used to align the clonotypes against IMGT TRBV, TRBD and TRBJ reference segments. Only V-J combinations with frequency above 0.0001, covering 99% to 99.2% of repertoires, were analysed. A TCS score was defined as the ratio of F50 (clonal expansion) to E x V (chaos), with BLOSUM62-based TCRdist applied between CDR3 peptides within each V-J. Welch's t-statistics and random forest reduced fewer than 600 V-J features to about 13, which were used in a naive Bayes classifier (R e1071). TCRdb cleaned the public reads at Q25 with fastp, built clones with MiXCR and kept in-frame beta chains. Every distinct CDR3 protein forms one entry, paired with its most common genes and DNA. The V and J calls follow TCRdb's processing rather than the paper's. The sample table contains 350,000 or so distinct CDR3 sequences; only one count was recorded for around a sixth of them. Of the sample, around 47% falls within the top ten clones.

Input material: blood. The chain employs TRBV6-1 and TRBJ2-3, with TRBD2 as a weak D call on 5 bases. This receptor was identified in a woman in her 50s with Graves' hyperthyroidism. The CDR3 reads CASRAGSGADTQYF. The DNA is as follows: TGTGCCAGCAGGGCCGGGTCCGGGGCAGATACGCAGTATTTT.